One sample yielded the 14 T cell receptor beta chains listed below, sequenced in a study of CD8+CD57+ T cells in acquired aplastic anemia. According to the study, genomic DNA was the template for TCR beta VDJ and CDR3 profiling. MiXCR, run by TCRdb on the reads, gives a single entry per CDR3 protein. The sample contains fewer than 150,000 distinct CDR3 sequences, 48% of which appear only once. Sequenced: sorted CD4+, CD8+, or CD8+CD57+ T cells (not recorded which) from PBMCs. These receptors came from a human donor in good health, serving as a control.

The table lists this clonotype with a few counts. The chain couples TRBV2 to TRBJ1-2, with D unresolved. Per the germline V gene, CDR1 is SNHLY and CDR2 is FYNNEI. The CDR3 sequence is 13 residues long. V dropped 9 bases and J dropped 3 bases, with 14 bases sitting between them. CDR3 nucleotide sequence: TGTGCCAGGTTTAAACCGTATTACTATGGCTACACCTTC. Amino acids: CARFKPYYYGYTF.

This clonotype was observed at least ten times. The chain combines TRBV20-1 with TRBJ2-7; 11 bases fit TRBD1. From germline, CDR1 is DFQATT and CDR2 SNEGSKA (reference sequence). The CDR3 length is 12 residues. V lost 7 bases, J lost 6 bases, and 5 bases stayed unmatched. Here the CDR3 DNA reads TGCAGTGTCCCAGGACAGGGGGCCGAGCAGTACTTC. It specifies CSVPGQGAEQYF.

This clonotype showed up many times. The chain uses TRBV12-5 and TRBJ1-2; the match to TRBD1 covers 9 bases. V was pared by 1 base and J by 4 bases, with 7 bases of the junction left unmatched. CDR1 and CDR2 from the germline V gene are LGHNT and FRNRAP. CDR3 size: 16 residues. Written as DNA, the CDR3 is TGTGCTAGTGGTTTGGATTCCGGGACAGGGTTCTATGGCTACACCTTC. This codes for CASGLDSGTGFYGYTF.

On this clonotype: A much larger clone sits a single nucleotide away, making a read error possible. V is TRBV5-1 and J is TRBJ1-2, with a weak D call TRBD1 (6 bases). CDR1 and CDR2 (germline): SGHRS, YFSETQ. The CDR3 loop spans 14 amino acids. The DNA for the CDR3 is TGCCCCAGCAGAAATGGACAGATGGACTATGGCTACACCTTC. Protein: CPSRNGQMDYGYTF. Full variable domain (outside the CDR3, taken from reference TRBV5-1 and TRBJ1-2): KAGVTQTPRYLIKTRGQQVTLSCSPISGHRSVSWYQQTPGQGLQFLFEYFSETQRNKGNFPGRFSGRQFSNSRSEMNVSTLELGDSALYLCPSRNGQMDYGYTFGSGTRLTVV.

V is TRBV20-1 and J is TRBJ2-3, with 7 bases that match TRBD2. Per the germline V gene, CDR1 is DFQATT and CDR2 is SNEGSKA (reference sequence). The CDR3 has 14 amino acids. V shed 3 bases and J 5 bases; nucleotides not matched to a gene: 8. The CDR3 sequence: CSASFRGGRDTQYF. Here the CDR3 DNA reads TGCAGTGCTAGCTTCCGCGGGGGTCGAGATACGCAGTATTTT.

The chain has TRBV25-1 and TRBJ2-7; D not certain. With 1 base removed from V and 3 bases from J, the gap between germline ends came to 13 bases. CDR3 length: 15 residues. CDR1 is MGHDK, CDR2 SYGVNS, per germline. The DNA for the CDR3 is TGTGCCAGCAGTGAATCTTCGGCGGCTGACTACGAGCAGTACTTC. Amino acids: CASSESSAADYEQYF.

The J gene is TRBJ2-7, the V gene TRBV12-3 or TRBV12-4; D not resolved. V was cut by 6 bases and J by 2 bases, with 11 bases left in between. The CDR3 contains 13 residues. The CDR3 sequence: CASSIRIAYEQYF. The DNA of the CDR3 is TGTGCCAGCAGCATTCGGATAGCCTACGAGCAGTACTTC.

Points on this clonotype: The junction does not match germline at one end; this may be a read error. The chain carries TRBV4-3 and TRBJ1-1, with D perhaps matching TRBD1 (5 bases). The CDR3 contains 11 residues. Germline V gene data show CDR1 as LGHNA and CDR2 as YSLEER. The CDR3 DNA sequence: TGCGCCAGCACCGCAGCAGGGCGAGCTCTCTTT. Amino acids: CASTAAGRALF.

This clonotype showed up just a few times. The J gene is TRBJ1-6, the V gene TRBV2, with D possibly matching TRBD1 (6 bases). CDR3 size: 14 residues. Looked up from germline, CDR1 is SNHLY and CDR2 is FYNNEI. Trimming removed 6 bases from V and 8 bases from J, with 14 bases in between. This chain's CDR3 is CASRWGAIDSPLHF. The DNA of the CDR3 is TGTGCCAGCAGGTGGGGGGCGATTGATTCACCCCTCCACTTT.

The chain employs TRBV6-2 or TRBV6-3 and TRBJ1-2, with 7 bases matching TRBD1. Trimming took 7 bases from V and 4 from J; bases not matched to a gene: 6. The CDR3 runs to 13 residues. Germline V gene data show CDR1 as MNHEY and CDR2 as SVGEGT. The CDR3 protein is CASNRDSSYGYTF. Written as DNA, the CDR3 is TGTGCCAGCAACAGGGACAGCAGCTATGGCTACACCTTC.

The genes are TRBV24-1 and TRBJ1-2, with unresolved D. Germline CDR1 reads KGHDR; CDR2 reads SFDVKD. The CDR3 extends over 12 amino acids. Trimming removed 6 bases from V and 1 base from J, with 5 bases in between. The CDR3 DNA reads TGTGCCACCAGTCAACGTAACTATGGCTACACCTTC. Amino acids: CATSQRNYGYTF.

There are many counts of this clonotype. The chain carries TRBV11-2 and TRBJ1-1, with D perhaps TRBD1 (5 bases). The germline V and J ends were trimmed by 6 bases and 1 base, with 15 bases remaining between them. CDR3 length: 15 amino acids. Germline CDR1 is SGHAT and CDR2 is FQNNGV. The CDR3 DNA reads as TGTGCCAGCAGAATAGGGGACCAGAGGAACACTGAAGCTTTCTTT. Its protein is CASRIGDQRNTEAFF. Full variable domain (missing parts from reference TRBV11-2 and TRBJ1-1): EAGVAQSPRYKIIEKRQSVAFWCNPISGHATLYWYQQILGQGPKLLIQFQNNGVVDDSQLPKDRFSAERLKGVDSTLKIQPAKLEDSAVYLCASRIGDQRNTEAFFGQGTRLTVV.

This clonotype was seen many times. The chain couples TRBV5-1 to TRBJ2-3; weak D call: TRBD2 (6 bases). With 4 bases removed from V and 3 bases from J, the gap between germline ends came to 18 bases. CDR1 is SGHRS and CDR2 is YFSETQ in the germline V gene. The CDR3 is made up of 16 amino acids. The CDR3 DNA is TGCGCCAGCAGCCTCTCAAAGGCGGGGTTTACAGATACGCAGTATTTT. Its protein is CASSLSKAGFTDTQYF.

This clonotype has only a few counts. V usage is TRBV11-1 and J usage is TRBJ2-3, with 9 bases lining up with TRBD2. Per germline, CDR1 SGHAT and CDR2 FQDESV (reference sequence). The CDR3 consists of 15 residues. The V and J ends lost 1 base and 1 base, in that order; junction bases with no gene match: 0. CDR3 protein: CASSLGTSGTDTQYF. The CDR3 nucleotides are TGTGCCAGCAGCTTAGGGACTAGCGGCACAGATACGCAGTATTTT.